The clone carrying this T cell receptor beta chain has only one observation. Researchers ran the PCR with 60 Vbeta and 13 Jbeta primers. Sequencing was performed with immunoSEQ multiplex PCR; in TCRdb, only in-frame clones are kept and a portion is missing. In the table there are 90,000 or so clones, 78% of which are singletons. The V gene's germline CDR1 is SGHTA and CDR2 FQGTGA. The trim removed 2 bases at V and 1 base at J, leaving 4 bases unmatched. The CDR3 length is 15 residues. The donors, nominally healthy at sampling, likely had unrecorded immune exposures. These data originate in a study of cytomegalovirus exposure and HLA in healthy donors.

This sequence joins TRBV7-3 and TRBJ2-5; 7 nucleotides match TRBD2. The TCR sequence derives from a middle-aged woman in good health and CMV-seronegative. Sequencing was performed on PBMCs. The DNA of the CDR3 is TGTGCCAGCAGCTTAGGGGGGGGAGCCCAAGAGACCCAGTACTTC. It translates to CASSLGGGAQETQYF. The whole variable domain, filled in from reference TRBV7-3 and TRBJ2-5, reads GAGVSQTPSNKVTEKGKYVELRCDPISGHTALYWYRQSLGQGPEFLIYFQGTGAADDSGLPNDRFFAVRPEGSVSTLKIQRTERGDSAVYLCASSLGGGAQETQYFGPGTRLLVL.